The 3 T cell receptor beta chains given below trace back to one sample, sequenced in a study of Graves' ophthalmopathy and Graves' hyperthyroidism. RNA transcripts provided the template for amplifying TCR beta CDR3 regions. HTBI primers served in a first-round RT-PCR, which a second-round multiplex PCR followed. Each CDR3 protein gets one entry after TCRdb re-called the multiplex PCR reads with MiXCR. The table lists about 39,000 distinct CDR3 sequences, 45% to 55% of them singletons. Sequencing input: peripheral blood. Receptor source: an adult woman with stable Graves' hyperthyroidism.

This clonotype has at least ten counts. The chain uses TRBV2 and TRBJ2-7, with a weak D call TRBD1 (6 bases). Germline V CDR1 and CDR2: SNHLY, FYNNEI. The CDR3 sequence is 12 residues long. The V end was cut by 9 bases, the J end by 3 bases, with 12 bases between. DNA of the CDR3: TGTGCCAGTTCCACACAGGGCTACGAGCAGTACTTC. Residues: CASSTQGYEQYF. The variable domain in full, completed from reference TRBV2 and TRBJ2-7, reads EPEVTQTPSHQVTQMGQEVILRCVPISNHLYFYWYRQILGQKVEFLVSFYNNEISEKSEIFDDQFSVERPDGSNFTLKIRSTKLEDSAMYFCASSTQGYEQYFGPGTRLTVT.

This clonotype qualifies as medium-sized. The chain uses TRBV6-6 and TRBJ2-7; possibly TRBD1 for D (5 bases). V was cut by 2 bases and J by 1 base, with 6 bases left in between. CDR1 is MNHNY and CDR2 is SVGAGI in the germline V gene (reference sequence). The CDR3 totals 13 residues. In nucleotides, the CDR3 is TGTGCCAGCAGTTACCAGGGTTCCTACGAGCAGTACTTC. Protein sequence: CASSYQGSYEQYF.

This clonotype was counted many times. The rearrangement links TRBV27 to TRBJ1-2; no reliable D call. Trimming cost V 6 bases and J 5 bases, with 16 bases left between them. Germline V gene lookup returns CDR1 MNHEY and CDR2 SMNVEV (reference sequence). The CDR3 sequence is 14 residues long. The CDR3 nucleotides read TGTGCCAGCAGGCCTCCCTACGACCAGTATGGCTACACCTTC. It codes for CASRPPYDQYGYTF.